Included here is one TCR beta chain sequence, with context. Original processing methods: From reference gene primer amplification, estimates of nucleated cell counts were derived. Profiling relied on immunoSEQ multiplex PCR, and the TCRdb table lists in-frame clones only, not all of them. That table is the source of V, J and clone size, and D and trimming were worked out from the DNA. The table lists some 380,000 clones, almost 90% of them singletons. Per germline, CDR1 ENHRY and CDR2 SYGVKD. This CDR3 is built from 14 residues. Trimming removed 3 bases from V and 2 bases from J, with 8 bases in between. The sample is drawn from a study of blood T cell repertoires in COVID-19. Whole-study context: The origin of the acute and convalescent COVID-19 samples was the United States, Italy and Spain. The cDNA or gDNA used as material had been derived from T cells, B-cell-depleted T cells, or PBMCs.

The clonotype comes from a man younger than 35 with active or convalescent COVID-19. The J gene is TRBJ1-3, the V gene TRBV10-3, with no clear D. The sequenced sample was peripheral blood. The CDR3 sequence is CAISDPDTGNTIYF. The CDR3 coding sequence is TGTGCCATCAGTGATCCTGACACTGGAAACACCATATATTTT.